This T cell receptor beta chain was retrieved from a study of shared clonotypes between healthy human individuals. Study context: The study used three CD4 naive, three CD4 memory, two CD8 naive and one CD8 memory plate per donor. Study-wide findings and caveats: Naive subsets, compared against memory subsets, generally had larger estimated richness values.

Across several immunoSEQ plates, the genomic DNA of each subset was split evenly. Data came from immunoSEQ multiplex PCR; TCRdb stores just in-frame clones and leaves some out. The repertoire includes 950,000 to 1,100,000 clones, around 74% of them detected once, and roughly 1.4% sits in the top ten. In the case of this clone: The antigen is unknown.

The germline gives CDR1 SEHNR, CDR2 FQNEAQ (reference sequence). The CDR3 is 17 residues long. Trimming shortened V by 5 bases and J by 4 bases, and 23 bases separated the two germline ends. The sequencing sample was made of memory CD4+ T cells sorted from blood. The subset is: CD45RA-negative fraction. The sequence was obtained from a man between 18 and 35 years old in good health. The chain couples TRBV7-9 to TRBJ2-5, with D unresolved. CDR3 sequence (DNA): TGTGCCAGCAGCCCTCCATGGACCACTTCCGGGTTAGAGACCCAGTACTTC. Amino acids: CASSPPWTTSGLETQYF.